This T cell receptor beta chain is from a study of spatial heterogeneity in lung cancer. Study background: The authors sequenced available follow-up PBMC samples, taken a median of roughly 2 years after resection. Raw-read counts averaged over ten per unique TCR and UMI combination.

In TCRdb, the 5' RACE reads were re-called with MiXCR into one record per CDR3 protein. The data show under 45,000 distinct CDR3 sequences, roughly 8% seen once. This clonotype was detected ten times or more. Its specificity is unknown. The CDR3 loop spans 14 amino acids. Losses at the gene ends were 3 bases for V and 3 bases for J; bases not matched to a gene: 3. The study, taken as a whole, reports: At resection, ubiquitous expanded tumor TCRs appeared in blood more than at follow-up.

Time point indicated: blood at routine non-recurrence follow-up after resection. Whole RNA, isolated from tumor, nontumor lung or frozen PBMC, was sequenced without prior sorting. This receptor was obtained from a male donor with early-stage non-small cell lung cancer. The V and J genes are TRBV12-3 or TRBV12-4 and TRBJ2-7; 9 positions agree with TRBD1. The sample consisted of PBMCs, taken at follow-up. The CDR3 sequence is CASSFGQGHYEQYF. The CDR3 region has the DNA TGTGCCAGCAGTTTTGGACAGGGGCACTACGAGCAGTACTTC.